This TCR beta chain was sequenced during a study of T cell responses to AZD1222 COVID-19 vaccine. Whole-study results and caveats: Reportedly, nearly half of unique spike TCRs recognized epitopes outside B.1.351/B.1.1.7 mutations. White British donors predominated, females outnumbered males, and clonal diversity was possibly underestimated.

This CDR3 has 12 residues. Per germline, CDR1 LNHDA and CDR2 SQIVND (reference sequence). V was cut by 2 bases and J by 10 bases, with 9 bases left in between. With respect to this clone: Its cognate antigen is unknown.

Assay used: immunoSEQ multiplex PCR; TCRdb lists only in-frame clones, some missing. The sample yields approximately 130,000 clones, about nine tenths seen once. The sequenced sample was peripheral blood, obtained on day 0 of AZD1222 vaccination. The TCR sequence derives from an adult in good health. V gene TRBV19 combines with J gene TRBJ1-5; D unresolved. CDR3 in amino acids: CASSISGIPQHF. CDR3 coding DNA: TGTGCCAGTAGTATAAGTGGGATACCCCAGCATTTT.